Each of the 19 T cell receptor beta chains below was sequenced from the same sample in a study of cytomegalovirus exposure and HLA in healthy donors. The PCR used 60 Vbeta and 13 Jbeta primers. The data were produced by immunoSEQ multiplex PCR, yet TCRdb's version contains in-frame clones alone and is incomplete. This table has over 95,000 clones, 74% appearing once. The sequenced sample consisted of PBMCs. These receptors were collected from a human donor in good health.

This sequence joins TRBV19 and TRBJ2-7, with 7 bases that match TRBD1. This CDR3 is built from 15 residues. Germline lookup yields CDR1 LNHDA and CDR2 SQIVND (reference sequence). After removal of 2 bases from V and 3 bases from J, the junction contained 7 bases not matched to a gene. CDR3 protein: CASSIPGTVLYEQYF. In nucleotides, the CDR3 is TGTGCCAGTAGTATACCCGGGACAGTACTCTACGAGCAGTACTTC.

The rearrangement joins TRBV4-2 to TRBJ2-4, with D maybe TRBD2 (5 bases). This CDR3 spans 13 amino acids. V dropped 1 base and J dropped 9 bases, with 10 bases sitting between them. Germline values: CDR1 LGHNA, CDR2 YNFKEQ. In nucleotides, the CDR3 is TGTGCCAGCAGCCAAGCTTTTGAGGGCATTCAGTACTTC. This encodes CASSQAFEGIQYF.

The chain joins TRBV10-1 to TRBJ1-1; D ambiguous. From germline, CDR1 is WNHNN and CDR2 SYGVQD (reference sequence). V lost 4 bases, J lost 1 base, and 7 bases lay in between. The CDR3 consists of 13 residues. CDR3 residues: CASSGASNTEAFF. In nucleotides, the CDR3 is TGCGCCAGCAGTGGAGCCTCGAACACTGAAGCTTTCTTT.

V gene TRBV28 combines with J gene TRBJ2-3, with D tentatively TRBD2 (5 bases). Trimming pared 5 bases from V and 2 bases from J, leaving 11 bases between. Germline CDR1 MDHEN, CDR2 SYDVKM. CDR3 length: 14 residues. The CDR3 region is CASSNTDYTDTQYF. DNA of the CDR3: TGTGCCAGCAGTAATACCGACTACACAGATACGCAGTATTTT.

CDR3 bases: TGTGCCAGCAGCTTGAATATTATGGGGGGGAAAGAGACCCAGTACTTC. This translates into CASSLNIMGGKETQYF. V and J are TRBV5-8 and TRBJ2-5; 7 bases align to TRBD2. The V and J ends lost 1 base and 3 bases, in that order; junction bases with no gene match: 9. Per the germline V gene, CDR1 is SGHTS and CDR2 is YDEGEE. The CDR3 sequence is 16 residues long.

CDR3 loop: CASSETLYSGTGGEWNGYTF. The DNA of the CDR3 is TGTGCCAGCAGTGAGACCCTCTATTCCGGGACAGGGGGCGAGTGGAATGGCTACACCTTC. The chain recombines TRBV2 with TRBJ1-2; 12 bases are shared with TRBD1. CDR3 length equals 20 residues. J gave up 6 bases and V 3 bases, and 20 bases lay outside the gene matches. Germline V lookup: CDR1 SNHLY, CDR2 FYNNEI.

The chain combines TRBV6-1 with TRBJ1-6, with 11 bases lining up with TRBD1. Trimming at V came to 6 bases and at J to 7 bases, leaving 5 bases not matched to a gene. Germline V lookup: CDR1 MNHNS, CDR2 SASEGT. The CDR3 runs to 15 residues. CDR3 nucleotide sequence: TGTGCCAGCAGGGGGACAGGGGGTCAAAATTCACCCCTCCACTTT. Residues: CASRGTGGQNSPLHF.

This clone was counted a single time. The genes are TRBV5-1 and TRBJ2-3; D unclear. The V gene lost 0 bases and the J gene lost 7 bases, with 9 bases spanning the gap. The CDR3 contains 13 residues. Germline lookup yields CDR1 SGHRS and CDR2 YFSETQ. The CDR3 region is CASSLDGINTQYF. Written as DNA, the CDR3 is TGCGCCAGCAGCTTGGATGGCATCAATACGCAGTATTTT. The entire variable domain, with the rest obtained from reference TRBV5-1 and TRBJ2-3, is as follows: KAGVTQTPRYLIKTRGQQVTLSCSPISGHRSVSWYQQTPGQGLQFLFEYFSETQRNKGNFPGRFSGRQFSNSRSEMNVSTLELGDSALYLCASSLDGINTQYFGPGTRLTVL.

The chain uses TRBV6-5 and TRBJ1-2; 8 nucleotides agree with TRBD1. CDR3 size: 13 residues. After removal of 0 bases from V and 8 bases from J, the junction contained 2 bases not matched to a gene. Germline V gene data show CDR1 as MNHEY and CDR2 as SVGAGI. CDR3 sequence (DNA): TGTGCCAGCAGTTACTCGGACAGGGAAGGCTACACCTTC. Its translation: CASSYSDREGYTF.

The sample holds one count of this clone. Distinct nucleotide sequences in the sample also encode this CDR3. V and J are TRBV4-3 and TRBJ2-5; 11 nucleotides line up with TRBD2. Germline values: CDR1 LGHNA, CDR2 YSLEER. V gave up 4 bases and J gave up 5 bases; unmatched junction bases: 6. The CDR3 is 15 amino acids. CDR3 amino acids: CASSLSTSGAETQYF. As DNA, the CDR3 is TGCGCCAGCAGCCTCTCGACTAGCGGGGCCGAGACCCAGTACTTC.

The chain recombines TRBV7-2 with TRBJ2-4; 13 positions match TRBD2. This CDR3 has 16 residues. The J segment lost 4 bases and the V segment lost 1 base, leaving 1 base of the junction unmatched. The germline CDR1 and CDR2 sequences are SGHTA and FQGNSA. In DNA, the CDR3 is TGTGCCAGCAGCTTAGAACTAGCGGGAGGGAAAAACATTCAGTACTTC. Translating gives CASSLELAGGKNIQYF. The entire variable domain, with the rest obtained from reference TRBV7-2 and TRBJ2-4, is as follows: GAGVSQSPSNKVTEKGKDVELRCDPISGHTALYWYRQSLGQGLEFLIYFQGNSAPDKSGLPSDRFSAERTGGSVSTLTIQRTQQEDSAVYLCASSLELAGGKNIQYFGAGTRLSVL.

This clone appeared a few times. The rearrangement uses TRBV4-1 and TRBJ2-7; D ambiguous. The V gene lost 0 bases and the J gene lost 5 bases, with 11 bases spanning the gap. The germline CDR1 and CDR2 sequences are MGHRA and YSYEKL. This CDR3 is 14 amino acids long. CDR3 nucleotide sequence: TGCGCCAGCAGCCAAGAGGGCAATGGTAACGAGCAGTACTTC. This codes for CASSQEGNGNEQYF.

The rearrangement links TRBV7-8 to TRBJ2-7; 8 bases map to TRBD2. J was trimmed by 1 base and V by 5 bases; bases with no gene match: 16. The CDR3 runs 18 residues. In germline, CDR1 is SGHVS, CDR2 FQNEAQ. The CDR3: CASSHSQSAGGFSYEQYF. In nucleotides, the CDR3 is TGTGCCAGCAGCCACTCCCAGAGTGCGGGAGGATTTTCCTACGAGCAGTACTTC.

The chain uses TRBV28 and TRBJ2-7, with TRBD2 as a possible D gene (5 bases). Germline CDR1 MDHEN, CDR2 SYDVKM. Deletions cut 6 bases from V and 4 bases from J, with 16 bases between. The CDR3 is 14 amino acids. The CDR3 region has the DNA TGTGCCAGCAGGTTGACGGGGATCCCTTACGAGCAGTACTTC. It translates to CASRLTGIPYEQYF. The full variable domain, completed using reference TRBV28 and TRBJ2-7, is DVKVTQSSRYLVKRTGEKVFLECVQDMDHENMFWYRQDPGLGLRLIYFSYDVKMKEKGDIPEGYSVSREKKERFSLILESASTNQTSMYLCASRLTGIPYEQYFGPGTRLTVT.

V and J are TRBV2 and TRBJ2-1; 8 bases are a match to TRBD2. With 7 bases clipped from V and 8 bases from J, the junction kept 10 bases outside the gene matches. Germline V gene lookup returns CDR1 SNHLY and CDR2 FYNNEI. The CDR3 runs 14 residues. Written as DNA, the CDR3 is TGTGCCAGCAATCCGGGACTAGGGCTGTATGAGCAGTTCTTC. This gives the protein CASNPGLGLYEQFF. Complete variable domain (other parts from reference TRBV2 and TRBJ2-1): EPEVTQTPSHQVTQMGQEVILRCVPISNHLYFYWYRQILGQKVEFLVSFYNNEISEKSEIFDDQFSVERPDGSNFTLKIRSTKLEDSAMYFCASNPGLGLYEQFFGPGTRLTVL.

This clone was detected once. The chain uses TRBV7-2 and TRBJ1-5, with 9 bases lining up with TRBD1. Germline CDR1 is SGHTA and CDR2 is FQGNSA. V was pared by 0 bases and J by 5 bases, with 14 bases of the junction left unmatched. There are 19 residues in the CDR3. The CDR3 region is CASSLAWTGEGGKDQPQHF. In DNA form, the CDR3 reads TGTGCCAGCAGCTTAGCTTGGACAGGGGAGGGTGGCAAGGATCAGCCCCAGCATTTT.

The chain employs TRBV29-1 and TRBJ2-3, with 11 bases fitting TRBD2. Germline CDR1 reads SQVTM; CDR2 reads ANQGSEA. This CDR3 region has 13 residues. The V segment lost 6 bases and the J segment 6 bases; nucleotides outside the gene matches: 5. The CDR3 protein is CSVSSGRTDTQYF. The CDR3 nucleotides are TGCAGCGTCTCTAGCGGGAGGACCGATACGCAGTATTTT.

V gene TRBV7-6 combines with J gene TRBJ1-2; D possibly corresponds to TRBD1 (5 bases). Germline loops: CDR1 SGHVS, CDR2 FNYEAQ. The CDR3 contains 16 residues. V dropped 5 bases and J dropped 4 bases, with 20 bases sitting between them. The CDR3 reads CASSPEKWAGSYGYTF. The CDR3 coding sequence is TGTGCCAGCAGCCCTGAGAAATGGGCAGGGTCCTATGGCTACACCTTC.

In nucleotides, the CDR3 is TGCAGCGTAACAGGCCAGACCTACGAGCAGTACTTC. Its translation: CSVTGQTYEQYF. The gene calls are TRBV29-1 and TRBJ2-7; D might be TRBD1 (5 bases). The CDR3 sequence is 12 residues long. V lost 6 bases and J lost 2, with 11 bases in between. The germline V gene encodes CDR1 SQVTM and CDR2 ANQGSEA.